Presented here are 7 T cell receptor beta chains from one specimen sequenced in a study of blood T cell repertoires in COVID-19. Generated by immunoSEQ multiplex PCR, the TCRdb table keeps only in-frame clones and is missing some. The sample includes roughly 25,000 clones, 80% to 85% seen only once; the top ten take roughly 57%. The source material was peripheral blood. These receptor sequences come from a woman at least 80 years old with acute or convalescent COVID-19.

The chain has TRBV28 and TRBJ2-7; a weak D match, TRBD2 (7 bases). Trimming left V 7 bases short and J 0 bases short, with 16 bases between. The CDR3 is 15 residues long. Germline CDR1 reads MDHEN; CDR2 reads SYDVKM. CDR3 sequence: CASTKGGAGSYEQYF. DNA of the CDR3: TGTGCCAGCACAAAGGGGGGGGCAGGCTCCTACGAGCAGTACTTC.

A single count supports this clone. This chain connects TRBV19 to TRBJ1-1; the match to TRBD1 covers 8 bases. This CDR3 has 14 residues. Germline lookup yields CDR1 LNHDA and CDR2 SQIVND (reference sequence). V was pared by 5 bases and J by 3 bases, with 5 bases of the junction left unmatched. Here the CDR3 reads CASSDDRGYTEAFF. The CDR3 nucleotides are TGTGCCAGTAGTGACGACAGGGGTTACACTGAAGCTTTCTTT.

The V call is TRBV5-4, the J call TRBJ1-2; TRBD1 is a possible D gene (5 bases). V was clipped by 3 bases and J by 1 base, with 13 bases between them. The germline CDR1 and CDR2 sequences are SGHNT and YYREEE (reference sequence). This CDR3 is 15 amino acids long. CDR3 in DNA: TGTGCCAGCAGCTGGGGTGGGCAGGGTAACTATGGCTACACCTTC. Its translation is CASSWGGQGNYGYTF.

The rearrangement joins TRBV9 to TRBJ1-1, with 7 bases aligning to TRBD1. Looked up from germline, CDR1 is SGDLS and CDR2 is YYNGEE. The length of the CDR3 is 13 residues. After removal of 4 bases from V and 7 bases from J, the junction contained 7 bases not matched to a gene. The CDR3 DNA follows: TGTGCCAGCAGCCTAAGGGGGCAGGGTGAAGCTTTCTTT. This gives the protein CASSLRGQGEAFF.

This chain uses TRBV5-8 with TRBJ2-7; D may be TRBD2 (6 bases). CDR1 SGHTS and CDR2 YDEGEE come from the germline V gene. V was pared by 5 bases and J by 7 bases, with 10 bases between. The CDR3 runs to 11 residues. Here the CDR3 DNA reads TGTGCCAGCAGGGGACTGGTGGAGCAGTACTTC. Protein: CASRGLVEQYF.

This clone was picked up a small number of times. The CDR3 nucleotides read TGTGCCATCAGTGAGTCGACGGGAAGTGACACCATATATTTT. Translating gives CAISESTGSDTIYF. The V gene is TRBV10-3, the J gene TRBJ1-3; D remains ambiguous. CDR3 length: 14 residues. V dropped 0 bases and J dropped 8 bases, with 11 bases sitting between them. Germline V gives CDR1 ENHRY, CDR2 SYGVKD.

The V gene is TRBV7-8, the J gene TRBJ1-2, with D unclear. Trimming took 1 base from V and 3 from J, leaving 12 bases between them. Germline values: CDR1 SGHVS, CDR2 FQNEAQ. This CDR3 is built from 15 residues. CDR3 sequence reads: CASSLEGSGDYGYTF. The CDR3 nucleotides read TGTGCCAGCAGCTTAGAGGGCAGCGGGGACTATGGCTACACCTTC.